One and the same sample provided the 14 T cell receptor beta chains below, sequenced in a study of T-cell reconstitution after alpha-beta-depleted transplantation in children. Researchers prepared the TCRbeta library using unique molecular identifiers, the study reports. Each CDR3 protein is one row after TCRdb ran MiXCR on the PCR reads. The repertoire consists of some 200,000 distinct CDR3 sequences, with more than 6.5% occurring once and the leading ten covering 3%. This specimen consisted of PBMCs from the stem cell graft donor, obtained from the stem cell graft. Receptors were obtained from a human donor who donated a stem cell graft to a child with Wiskott-Aldrich syndrome.

This clonotype was counted many times. The chain couples TRBV7-8 to TRBJ1-1, with D maybe TRBD1 (5 bases). The V and J ends lost 1 base and 1 base respectively, with 16 bases between them. There are 17 residues in the CDR3. Germline V lookup: CDR1 SGHVS, CDR2 FQNEAQ. The DNA of the CDR3 is TGTGCCAGCAGCTTAGGACTGGACACCATGACGAACACTGAAGCTTTCTTT. Translated, it gives CASSLGLDTMTNTEAFF.

This clonotype has at least ten counts. The rearrangement links TRBV5-1 to TRBJ2-4; 9 bases map to TRBD1. Looked up from germline, CDR1 is SGHRS and CDR2 is YFSETQ. CDR3 length: 15 residues. The trim removed 3 bases at V and 8 bases at J, leaving 9 bases unmatched. The CDR3 loop is CASSSSGTGKDIQYF. In DNA form, the CDR3 reads TGCGCCAGCAGCTCATCCGGGACAGGGAAGGACATTCAGTACTTC.

This clonotype was detected many times. The genes are TRBV20-1 and TRBJ2-3; D gene ambiguous. There are 12 residues in the CDR3. Germline V CDR1 and CDR2: DFQATT, SNEGSKA (reference sequence). V dropped 1 base and J dropped 2 bases, with 4 bases sitting between them. The CDR3 here is CSARASTDTQYF. The CDR3 bases are TGCAGTGCTAGAGCCTCCACAGATACGCAGTATTTT.

This clonotype has a handful of counts. V is TRBV29-1 and J is TRBJ2-3; TRBD1 aligns across 10 bases. Germline CDR1 SQVTM, CDR2 ANQGSEA. The CDR3 sequence is 13 residues long. V lost 7 bases, J lost 3 bases, and 4 bases stayed unmatched. This chain's CDR3 is CSGTGQGTDTQYF. CDR3 nucleotide sequence: TGCAGCGGGACGGGACAGGGGACAGATACGCAGTATTTT.

As to this clonotype: This clone may be a read error of a much larger clone one base away. V is TRBV6-5 and J is TRBJ2-6; tentative D call: TRBD1 (6 bases). CDR1 and CDR2 (germline): MNHEY, SVGAGI. The CDR3 totals 15 residues. This chain's CDR3 is CASSYQGPGANVPTF. Written as DNA, the CDR3 is TGTGCCAGCAGTTACCAGGGGCCCGGGGCCAACGTCCCGACTTTC.

This clonotype was counted at least ten times. The CDR3 here is CASSRTVHEQFF. As DNA, the CDR3 is TGTGCCAGCAGCCGGACGGTCCACGAGCAGTTCTTC. The chain couples TRBV7-9 to TRBJ2-1, with D unclear. Germline lookup yields CDR1 SEHNR and CDR2 FQNEAQ (reference sequence). V was cut by 5 bases and J by 10 bases, with 12 bases left in between. The CDR3 consists of 12 residues.

V and J are TRBV24-1 and TRBJ2-7, with 7 bases matching TRBD1. J gave up 2 bases and V 3 bases, and 6 bases lay outside the gene matches. This CDR3 contains 15 residues. Germline V lookup: CDR1 KGHDR, CDR2 SFDVKD. The CDR3 sequence: CATSDAGTAAYEQYF. The CDR3 DNA follows: TGTGCCACCAGTGATGCCGGGACAGCAGCCTACGAGCAGTACTTC.

This clonotype was counted at least ten times. The V call is TRBV5-1, the J call TRBJ1-1; D gene uncertain. The CDR3 is 14 residues long. V dropped 5 bases and J dropped 1 base, with 12 bases sitting between them. CDR1 is SGHRS, CDR2 YFSETQ, per germline. The CDR3 is CASSVGPKNTEAFF. The CDR3 DNA sequence: TGCGCCAGCAGTGTAGGGCCGAAGAACACTGAAGCTTTCTTT.

This clonotype was detected ten times or more. CDR3 DNA sequence: TGTGCCAGCAGTCTCCGTCGACAGGGAGGTCAGCCCCAGCATTTT. Translated, it gives CASSLRRQGGQPQHF. This chain joins TRBV12-3 or TRBV12-4 and TRBJ1-5; 7 positions match TRBD1. The CDR3 extends over 15 amino acids. V was clipped by 5 bases and J by 6 bases; unmatched bases: 10.

J is TRBJ2-7 and V is TRBV6-1, with D perhaps being TRBD1 or TRBD2 (7 bases each). The germline CDR1 and CDR2 sequences are MNHNS and SASEGT. V dropped 6 bases and J dropped 3 bases, with 21 bases sitting between them. The CDR3 length is 16 residues. In DNA form, the CDR3 reads TGTGCCAGCAGACACACTTGGGAGGGGGCGAGCTACGAGCAGTACTTC. Translating gives CASRHTWEGASYEQYF.

This clonotype was seen ten or more times. The chain recombines TRBV20-1 with TRBJ1-1; maybe TRBD1 (6 bases). This CDR3 contains 15 residues. CDR1 is DFQATT and CDR2 is SNEGSKA in the germline V gene (reference sequence). V lost 1 base, J lost 2 bases, and 14 bases lay in between. CDR3 coding DNA: TGCAGTGCTAGAGGCCCTGAGGGGGGAAACACTGAAGCTTTCTTT. It is translated as CSARGPEGGNTEAFF.

This clonotype was counted at least ten times. CDR3 nucleotides: TGTGCCAGCAGCGTCCAACCGGGACTAGCAGTCGAGCAGTACTTC. As protein: CASSVQPGLAVEQYF. The chain uses TRBV11-2 and TRBJ2-7, with TRBD2 matching over 9 bases. The CDR3 runs 15 residues. Germline CDR1 and CDR2: SGHAT and FQNNGV. The V gene end was trimmed by 5 bases and the J gene end by 6 bases; junction bases not matched to a gene: 11.

This chain joins TRBV6-4 and TRBJ2-1; D is possibly TRBD1 (6 bases). The V end was cut by 2 bases, the J end by 1 base, with 9 bases between. The CDR3 is made up of 15 amino acids. CDR1 MRHNA and CDR2 SNTAGT come from the germline V gene. The CDR3 bases are TGTGCCAGCAGTGACGGGACAAAGTCCTACAATGAGCAGTTCTTC. Amino acids: CASSDGTKSYNEQFF.

This clonotype was picked up many times. The chain joins TRBV6-5 to TRBJ2-5, with 7 bases aligning to TRBD1. This CDR3 region has 13 residues. The germline CDR1 and CDR2 sequences are MNHEY and SVGAGI. Losses at the gene ends were 2 bases for V and 4 bases for J; bases not matched to a gene: 1. The CDR3 nucleotides read TGTGCCAGCAGTTACCCAGGGGGAGAGACCCAGTACTTC. Translating gives CASSYPGGETQYF.